This TCR beta chain is from a study of cytomegalovirus exposure and HLA in healthy donors. Study at large: Of all 400 or so donors who were genotyped, roughly 81% belonged to the Caucasian-associated ancestry cluster.

General study points: When a later analysis compared HLA-associated TCR beta chains with equally common others, the HLA-associated chains turned out to be more clonally expanded and to have lower generation probabilities.

This clone was detected a few times. Its antigen is still unknown. CDR3 length equals 15 residues. Per the germline V gene, CDR1 is MNHEY and CDR2 is SMNVEV (reference sequence). The V gene end was trimmed by 5 bases and the J gene end by 4 bases; junction bases not matched to a gene: 9. Primers for the PCR totalled 60 Vbeta and 13 Jbeta. Repertoires were generated with immunoSEQ multiplex PCR, while TCRdb's copy carries only in-frame clones and drops some. The sample carries about 160,000 clones, around 85% recorded once. Source material: PBMCs. This chain joins TRBV27 and TRBJ1-2; the match to TRBD1 covers 8 bases. This clonotype originated in a man aged 35 to 55 in good health and CMV-seronegative. CDR3 sequence: CASSPSDRVFYGYTF. CDR3 nucleotides: TGTGCCAGCAGTCCATCGGACAGGGTATTCTATGGCTACACCTTC.